The entry below gives a single T cell receptor beta chain sequence along with its context. No antigen is known for it. Sequencing was performed with immunoSEQ multiplex PCR; in TCRdb, only in-frame clones are kept and a portion is missing. The sample lists tens of thousands of clones; approximately 89% were seen once. This sample is drawn from a study of T cell responses to AZD1222 COVID-19 vaccine. Overall study findings and caveats: Compared with day 0, the breadth and depth of the Spike-specific TCR repertoire rose significantly after two doses of AZD1222.

CDR3 length: 14 residues. The germline V and J ends were trimmed by 0 bases and 2 bases, with 10 bases remaining between them. Looked up from germline, CDR1 is GTSNPN and CDR2 is SVGIG (reference sequence). The V gene is TRBV30, the J gene TRBJ1-2; TRBD1 is a possible D gene (5 bases). The sample consisted of peripheral blood, taken on day 0 of AZD1222 vaccination. This receptor was taken from an adult in good health. In DNA form, the CDR3 reads TGTGCCTGGAGTGTTTACAGGCAAAACTATGGCTACACCTTC. This encodes CAWSVYRQNYGYTF.